A selection of T cell receptor beta chains follows, all from one sample in a study of cytomegalovirus exposure and HLA in healthy donors. TCRdb's copy holds only in-frame clones and misses some; the assay was immunoSEQ multiplex PCR. Here the sample spans 75,000 to 90,000 clones, 72% being singletons. The sequenced sample was PBMCs. These receptors were taken from a middle-aged woman in good health and CMV-seropositive. Both conserved end residues are part of each CDR3. A D gene is named only where the DNA matches it firmly. For some rows the clone size is stated as once, few or many, or as a class when expanded; others skip it.

NA	NA	TRBV29-1	TRBJ2-3	14	TGCAGCGTTCCCCTAGTTCCTTCGACAGATACGCAGTATTTT	CSVPLVPSTDTQYF
TRBD2	NA	TRBV2	TRBJ2-3	16	TGTGCCAGCGGGGATCTCGGGAGGCTCTCCGGAGATACGCAGTATTTT	CASGDLGRLSGDTQYF
NA	NA	TRBV29-1	TRBJ1-1	12	TGCAGCGTTGTAAAAATGAACACTGAAGCTTTCTTT	CSVVKMNTEAFF
NA	NA	TRBV4-3	TRBJ2-3	16	TGCGCCAGCAGCCAAGTTTTGCGGGGAACCACAGATACGCAGTATTTT	CASSQVLRGTTDTQYF
TRBD1	NA	TRBV29-1	TRBJ2-7	14	TGCAGCGTGTGGAAGGGGGACAGCGTCTACGAGCAGTACTTC	CSVWKGDSVYEQYF
NA	NA	TRBV15	TRBJ1-2	14	TGTGCCACCAGCCTGCCAGGGAGGGACTATGGCTACACCTTC	CATSLPGRDYGYTF
TRBD1	once	TRBV10-3	TRBJ1-2	13	TGTGCCATCACCCCTGGACAGGGAGTAGACTACACCTTC	CAITPGQGVDYTF
NA	NA	TRBV2	TRBJ1-2	13	TGTGCCAGCAACTGGGACACCAAATCTCACTACACCTTC	CASNWDTKSHYTF
TRBD1	NA	TRBV7-2	TRBJ2-3	15	TGTGCCAGCAGCTTGTTAACAGGGGGCGATGCTACGCAGTATTTT	CASSLLTGGDATQYF
NA	NA	TRBV30	TRBJ1-2	13	TGTGCCTGGAGTGTCGGTAGGAACTATGGCTACCCCTTC	CAWSVGRNYGYPF
TRBD2	NA	TRBV27	TRBJ2-3	15	TGTGCCAGCAGTTCCCTCGGACTAGCCTCAGATACGCAGTATTTT	CASSSLGLASDTQYF
NA	NA	TRBV19	TRBJ1-2	15	TGTGCCAGTAGTATTTACGATGGGGGGAACTATGGCTACACCTTC	CASSIYDGGNYGYTF
NA	NA	TRBV27	TRBJ2-3	12	TGTGCCAGCAGTCCCGGCACAGATACGCAGTATTTT	CASSPGTDTQYF
NA	NA	TRBV10-2	TRBJ2-3	11	TGCGCCAGCAGTGCGAGGGATACGCAGTATTTT	CASSARDTQYF
TRBD1	NA	TRBV6-5	TRBJ2-2	15	TGTGCCAGCAGGGGGACAGAACGGAACACCGGGGAGCTGTTTTTT	CASRGTERNTGELFF
TRBD1	NA	TRBV19	TRBJ1-4	13	TGTGCGAGTACGGACAGGGACGGGGAAAAACTGTTTTTT	CASTDRDGEKLFF
TRBD1	NA	TRBV6-5	TRBJ2-1	12	TGTGCCAGCAGAGACAGGGCGAATGAGCAGTTCTTC	CASRDRANEQFF
NA	NA	TRBV6-5	TRBJ1-5	14	TGTGCCAGCGGCTGGGGGGGAACGGGTCAGCCCCAGCATTTT	CASGWGGTGQPQHF
NA	NA	TRBV19	TRBJ1-1	14	TGTGCCAGTAGTCAGAAACCCAGGGGCACTGAAGCTTTCTTT	CASSQKPRGTEAFF
NA	NA	TRBV5-6	TRBJ2-5	13	TGTGCCAGCAGCTCCTATATTCAAGAGACCCAGTACTTC	CASSSYIQETQYF
NA	NA	TRBV5-1	TRBJ1-1	15	TGCGCCAGCAGCTTGTCAGGGAGGGTAGACACTGAAGCTTTCTTT	CASSLSGRVDTEAFF
TRBD1	NA	TRBV5-1	TRBJ1-2	16	TGCGCCAGCAGCTTGGAAGGACAGGGTTTGTCCTATGGCTACACCTTC	CASSLEGQGLSYGYTF
TRBD2	NA	TRBV19	TRBJ2-7	15	TGTGCCAGTAGAGGACTAGGGACTAGCGTCTACGAGCAGTACTTC	CASRGLGTSVYEQYF
NA	once	TRBV30	TRBJ2-7	13	TGTGCCTGGAGTCGGCAGGATTCCTACGAGCAGTACTTC	CAWSRQDSYEQYF
NA	once	TRBV7-6	TRBJ2-2	16	TGTGCCAGCAGCTTGAACCCGGGGGAGAACACCGGGGAGCTGTTTTTT	CASSLNPGENTGELFF
NA	few	TRBV28	TRBJ1-1	15	TGTGCCAGCAGCTTCACGCCGACAGGGAACACTGAAGCTTTCTTT	CASSFTPTGNTEAFF
TRBD1	NA	TRBV5-8	TRBJ1-1	16	TGTGCCAGCAGCTCCGCCGGTGACAGGGGGAACACTGAAGCTTTCTTT	CASSSAGDRGNTEAFF
NA	NA	TRBV5-1	TRBJ1-2	15	TGCGCCAGCAGCGCGACTACCCACACCTTCTATGGCTACACCTTC	CASSATTHTFYGYTF
TRBD1	few	TRBV4-1	TRBJ1-5	14	TGCGCCAGCAGCTCACAGGGGGCAGGTCAGCCCCAGCATTTT	CASSSQGAGQPQHF
TRBD2	few	TRBV9	TRBJ2-5	14	TGTGCCAGCAGCGTAGGAGCGGGGGAAGAGACCCAGTACTTC	CASSVGAGEETQYF
NA	once	TRBV7-9	TRBJ1-1	16	TGTTCCAGCAGCTCCCGACAGGAGGCCATGAACACTGAAGCTTTCTTT	CSSSSRQEAMNTEAFF
TRBD1	once	TRBV29-1	TRBJ2-7	13	TGCAGCGTCACAGGGGCTACGTCCTACGAGCAGTACTTC	CSVTGATSYEQYF
TRBD1	once	TRBV18	TRBJ1-2	14	TGTGCCAGCTCACCAGGGCAGGGGGACTATGGCTACACCTTC	CASSPGQGDYGYTF